The 3 T cell receptor beta chains given below trace back to one sample, sequenced in a study of T cells expressing NK-cell markers. TCRdb reprocessed the 5' RACE reads, keeping one entry per CDR3 protein, no DNA. This repertoire includes approximately 440,000 distinct CDR3 sequences. Sequencing input: blood T cells: a sorted CD56 or NKG2C T cell subset, CD4+ or CD8+ T cells, or bulk PBMC T cells (not recorded which). The receptors shown here come from a woman between 50 and 59 years old in good health.

J is TRBJ2-2 and V is TRBV12-3 or TRBV12-4; TCRdb gives TRBD1 as the D gene, but with no DNA this cannot be confirmed. The CDR3 sequence is 15 residues long. CDR3 protein: CASSAGQGDTGELFF.

The chain is built from TRBV20-1 and TRBJ1-2; checking the TCRdb D call of TRBD1 is not possible without DNA. Looked up from germline, CDR1 is DFQATT and CDR2 is SNEGSKA (reference sequence). The CDR3 covers 12 residues. The CDR3 loop reads CSARNQGRGYTF.

The J gene is TRBJ2-5, the V gene TRBV10-3; checking the TCRdb D call of TRBD1 is not possible without DNA. The CDR3 loop spans 12 amino acids. Germline loops: CDR1 ENHRY, CDR2 SYGVKD. CDR3 protein: CAAAEGGETQYF.